Sequencing of this TCR beta chain was carried out in a study of shared clonotypes between healthy human individuals. Overall study context: The people who gave samples were two women and three men aged 18 to 49. Overall study results and limits: Researchers sampled blood only, noting tissue repertoires likely differ.

Data came from immunoSEQ multiplex PCR; TCRdb stores just in-frame clones and leaves some out. Found here are around 2,000,000 clones, approximately 95% of them singletons; the top ten hold 0.13%. The V gene's germline CDR1 is KGHSH and CDR2 LQKENI. This CDR3 comprises 13 residues. V lost 5 bases, J lost 4 bases, and 12 bases lay in between. Subsets obtained from CD4+ cells comprised CD45RA+ naive and CD45RA-negative memory cells. Concerning this clone: The antigen remains undetermined.

Sequenced material: naive CD4+ T cells sorted from blood. As for subset: CD45RA+ positively selected. The TCR sequence derives from a man younger than 30 in good health. The rearrangement joins TRBV18 to TRBJ2-7; D gene ambiguous. The CDR3 reads CASSSNSGYEQYF. DNA of the CDR3: TGTGCCAGCTCATCAAATTCAGGATACGAGCAGTACTTC.